Below, 11 T cell receptor beta chains from the same sample are listed, as sequenced in a study of early stage breast cancer tumors. Profiled with immunoSEQ multiplex PCR; TCRdb holds only in-frame clones, not every one. The sample lists 70,000 or so clones, 80% occurring once. Sequencing input: blood. Receptor source: a person in their 40s with breast cancer.

Written as DNA, the CDR3 is TGTGCCAGCAGCTTAGACCGTCTAGCTAACTATGGCTACACCTTC. Translated: CASSLDRLANYGYTF. The gene calls are TRBV7-9 and TRBJ1-2; D uncertain. CDR1 and CDR2 from the germline V gene are SEHNR and FQNEAQ (reference sequence). CDR3 length: 15 residues. V was trimmed by 1 base and J by 0 bases, leaving 9 bases between them. The full variable domain, rest sourced from reference TRBV7-9 and TRBJ1-2, is DTGVSQNPRHKITKRGQNVTFRCDPISEHNRLYWYRQTLGQGPEFLTYFQNEAQLEKSRLLSDRFSAERPKGSFSTLEIQRTEQGDSAMYLCASSLDRLANYGYTFGSGTRLTVV.

This chain uses TRBV6-5 with TRBJ2-2; D call uncertain. Between the trimmed V and J ends, which lost 1 base and 7 bases, there was a span of 7 bases. The germline V gene encodes CDR1 MNHEY and CDR2 SVGAGI. There are 13 residues in the CDR3. CDR3 bases: TGTGCCAGCAGTTACTTAGAAGTCGGGGAGCTGTTTTTT. It encodes CASSYLEVGELFF.

V and J are TRBV16 and TRBJ1-5; a weak D match, TRBD1 (5 bases). Germline-derived CDR1 and CDR2 are KGHSY and FQNENV. Trimming took 6 bases from V and 5 from J, leaving 17 bases between them. The CDR3 length is 15 residues. CDR3 sequence: CASSPTGGMDQPQHF. As DNA, the CDR3 is TGTGCCAGCAGTCCTACGGGGGGTATGGATCAGCCCCAGCATTTT. The complete variable domain, with remaining parts taken from reference TRBV16 and TRBJ1-5, reads GEEVAQTPKHLVRGEGQKAKLYCAPIKGHSYVFWYQQVLKNEFKFLISFQNENVFDETGMPKERFSAKCLPNSPCSLEIQATKLEDSAVYFCASSPTGGMDQPQHFGDGTRLSIL.

The chain uses TRBV19 and TRBJ1-4; D is unclear. Trimming pared 3 bases from V and 2 bases from J, leaving 4 bases between. CDR1 is LNHDA and CDR2 is SQIVND in the germline V gene (reference sequence). The CDR3 consists of 13 residues. In nucleotides, the CDR3 is TGTGCCAGTAGTATCCAGACTAATGAAAAACTGTTTTTT. Encoded protein: CASSIQTNEKLFF.

J is TRBJ2-3 and V is TRBV5-1; D is ambiguous. This CDR3 is 11 amino acids long. Germline values: CDR1 SGHRS, CDR2 YFSETQ. V was pared by 0 bases and J by 4 bases, with 0 bases between. The CDR3 spells CASSLADTQYF. CDR3 DNA sequence: TGCGCCAGCAGCTTGGCAGATACGCAGTATTTT.

The rearrangement uses TRBV10-2 and TRBJ1-2; no clear D gene. The CDR3 totals 13 residues. Germline CDR1 is WSHSY and CDR2 is SAAADI. Trimming took off 3 bases at V and 4 bases at J, with 9 bases between the two ends. CDR3 in amino acids: CASSEYRSYGYTF. The CDR3, as DNA: TGCGCCAGCAGTGAATACAGATCCTATGGCTACACCTTC.

This clone came up a few times. The chain is built from TRBV28 and TRBJ2-7, with D possibly being TRBD1 (6 bases). CDR1 is MDHEN, CDR2 SYDVKM, per germline. Trimming left V 4 bases short and J 1 base short, with 14 bases between. The CDR3 consists of 15 residues. CDR3 loop: CASSSGTLKSYEQYF. As DNA, the CDR3 is TGTGCCAGCAGTTCCGGGACACTTAAATCCTACGAGCAGTACTTC. Supplemented by reference TRBV28 and TRBJ2-7, the full variable domain reads DVKVTQSSRYLVKRTGEKVFLECVQDMDHENMFWYRQDPGLGLRLIYFSYDVKMKEKGDIPEGYSVSREKKERFSLILESASTNQTSMYLCASSSGTLKSYEQYFGPGTRLTVT.

The V gene is TRBV9, the J gene TRBJ1-5; 8 positions agree with TRBD1. The CDR3 is made up of 16 amino acids. The germline gives CDR1 SGDLS, CDR2 YYNGEE. V lost 2 bases, J lost 2 bases, and 6 bases stayed unmatched. CDR3 amino acids: CASSVGTGSGNQPQHF. CDR3 nucleotide sequence: TGTGCCAGCAGCGTGGGGACAGGATCCGGCAATCAGCCCCAGCATTTT.

The V gene is TRBV5-6, the J gene TRBJ1-1; D is unclear. Trimming took 2 bases from V and 12 from J, leaving 17 bases between them. Looked up from germline, CDR1 is SGHDT and CDR2 is YYEEEE. The CDR3 spans 13 residues. The CDR3 bases are TGTGCCAGCAGCTTTATCACAGCCCAAGGGACTTTCTTT. This encodes CASSFITAQGTFF.

The V and J genes are TRBV13 and TRBJ2-3, with D perhaps being TRBD1 or TRBD2 (5 bases each). The V gene lost 5 bases and the J gene lost 6 bases, with 18 bases spanning the gap. This CDR3 is 15 amino acids long. Germline V gene sequence: CDR1 PRHDT, CDR2 FYEKMQ (reference sequence). The CDR3 nucleotides read TGTGCCAGCAGCGCCGGGACCAATCCACGCGATACGCAGTATTTT. Amino acid sequence: CASSAGTNPRDTQYF.

As DNA, the CDR3 is TGCGCCAGCAGCCCCAACCGGGACAGAGGTGGCTACACCTTC. Its protein is CASSPNRDRGGYTF. J is TRBJ1-2 and V is TRBV5-1, with 7 bases matching TRBD1. V trimming: 4 bases; J trimming: 7 bases; junction bases outside the gene matches: 10. Per the germline V gene, CDR1 is SGHRS and CDR2 is YFSETQ. The CDR3 is 14 residues long.